The rows below give T cell receptor beta chains drawn from one sample of a study of early T cells in non-severe SARS-CoV-2 infection. TCRdb processed the 5' RACE reads anew with MiXCR; each CDR3 protein has one entry. Of 55,000 to 80,000 distinct CDR3 sequences listed, approximately 12% are singletons. The sequencing sample was made of whole blood. The receptors derive from an adult who was a healthcare worker with PCR-confirmed SARS-CoV-2 infection or an uninfected control (not recorded which). The CDR3 runs from the conserved cysteine through the conserved F or W. The order of the fields is clone size, V gene, D gene, J gene, CDR3 protein, CDR3 DNA. A D gene is named only where the DNA matches it firmly. Expanded clones get a size class; other rows say once, few or many, or leave the size out.

clone_size: NA; v_call: TRBV5-1; d_call: NA; j_call: TRBJ2-3; cdr3_aa: CASSSGTNTDTQYF; cdr3_nt: TGCGCCAGCAGCTCAGGGACCAACACAGATACGCAGTATTTT
clone_size: few; v_call: TRBV19; d_call: NA; j_call: TRBJ2-5; cdr3_aa: CASPRWRETQYF; cdr3_nt: TGTGCCAGTCCCCGTTGGAGAGAGACCCAGTACTTC
clone_size: many; v_call: TRBV7-8; d_call: NA; j_call: TRBJ2-5; cdr3_aa: CASSLALADWTQYF; cdr3_nt: TGTGCCAGCAGCTTAGCGTTGGCCGATTGGACCCAGTACTTC
clone_size: many; v_call: TRBV7-9; d_call: NA; j_call: TRBJ1-1; cdr3_aa: CASSLKAGNTEAFF; cdr3_nt: TGTGCCAGCAGCTTAAAGGCAGGGAACACTGAAGCTTTCTTT
clone_size: many; v_call: TRBV7-3; d_call: NA; j_call: TRBJ2-5; cdr3_aa: CASSLTNKEETQYF; cdr3_nt: TGTGCCAGCAGCTTAACGAATAAGGAAGAGACCCAGTACTTC
clone_size: NA; v_call: TRBV7-2; d_call: NA; j_call: TRBJ2-7; cdr3_aa: CASSLTGRTYEQYF; cdr3_nt: TGTGCCAGCAGCTTAACCGGACGGACCTACGAGCAGTACTTC
clone_size: many; v_call: TRBV4-1; d_call: TRBD1; j_call: TRBJ1-5; cdr3_aa: CASSPIGTGANQPQHF; cdr3_nt: TGCGCCAGCAGCCCCATCGGGACAGGGGCTAATCAGCCCCAGCATTTT
clone_size: once; v_call: TRBV29-1; d_call: NA; j_call: TRBJ2-3; cdr3_aa: CSVPGITSTDTQYF; cdr3_nt: TGCAGCGTTCCGGGGATAACTAGCACAGATACGCAGTATTTT
clone_size: few; v_call: TRBV6-2/TRBV6-3; d_call: TRBD2; j_call: TRBJ2-1; cdr3_aa: CASTPLAGEGNEQFF; cdr3_nt: TGTGCCAGCACCCCTCTAGCGGGAGAGGGGAATGAGCAGTTCTTC
clone_size: NA; v_call: TRBV29-1; d_call: TRBD1; j_call: TRBJ2-4; cdr3_aa: CSVTTGGTTNQYF; cdr3_nt: TGCAGCGTTACGACAGGGGGAACGACCAATCAGTACTTC
clone_size: few; v_call: TRBV19; d_call: NA; j_call: TRBJ1-5; cdr3_aa: CASSMTENQPQHF; cdr3_nt: TGTGCCAGTAGTATGACAGAGAATCAGCCCCAGCATTTT
clone_size: NA; v_call: TRBV29-1; d_call: NA; j_call: TRBJ2-4; cdr3_aa: CSVVNTQNIQYF; cdr3_nt: TGCAGCGTTGTGAACACCCAAAACATTCAGTACTTC
clone_size: many; v_call: TRBV12-3/TRBV12-4; d_call: TRBD1; j_call: TRBJ1-5; cdr3_aa: CASSKTGPNQPQHF; cdr3_nt: TGTGCCAGCAGTAAGACAGGGCCGAATCAGCCCCAGCATTTT
clone_size: few; v_call: TRBV2; d_call: TRBD2; j_call: TRBJ2-7; cdr3_aa: CASRPLGGGSYEQYF; cdr3_nt: TGTGCCAGCAGGCCGCTGGGCGGGGGCTCCTACGAGCAGTACTTC
clone_size: NA; v_call: TRBV3-1; d_call: NA; j_call: TRBJ1-2; cdr3_aa: CASSQGSGTLNYGYTF; cdr3_nt: TGTGCCAGCAGCCAAGGTTCCGGGACATTGAACTATGGCTACACCTTC
clone_size: NA; v_call: TRBV11-2; d_call: NA; j_call: TRBJ2-1; cdr3_aa: CASSLIAGQGIYNEQFF; cdr3_nt: TGTGCCAGCAGCCTTATAGCGGGACAGGGAATTTACAATGAGCAGTTCTTC
clone_size: few; v_call: TRBV9; d_call: NA; j_call: TRBJ2-5; cdr3_aa: CASSPRTASGETQYF; cdr3_nt: TGTGCCAGCAGCCCGAGGACAGCCTCGGGGGAGACCCAGTACTTC
clone_size: few; v_call: TRBV5-4; d_call: TRBD2; j_call: TRBJ2-6; cdr3_aa: CASRTGLAGGISGANVLTF; cdr3_nt: TGTGCCAGCAGAACGGGACTAGCGGGAGGAATTTCTGGGGCCAACGTCCTGACTTTC
clone_size: many; v_call: TRBV2; d_call: NA; j_call: TRBJ1-5; cdr3_aa: CASSDRVYQPQHF; cdr3_nt: TGTGCCAGCAGTGACCGGGTTTATCAGCCCCAGCATTTT
clone_size: many; v_call: TRBV27; d_call: TRBD2; j_call: TRBJ2-1; cdr3_aa: CASSRDYQNEQFF; cdr3_nt: TGTGCCAGCAGTCGGGACTACCAAAATGAGCAGTTCTTC
clone_size: many; v_call: TRBV7-2; d_call: NA; j_call: TRBJ1-5; cdr3_aa: CASSLAVYSNQPQHF; cdr3_nt: TGTGCCAGCAGCTTAGCTGTCTATAGCAATCAGCCCCAGCATTTT
clone_size: many; v_call: TRBV18; d_call: NA; j_call: TRBJ1-5; cdr3_aa: CASSPPGVSNQPQHF; cdr3_nt: TGTGCCAGCTCACCACCGGGCGTTAGCAATCAGCCCCAGCATTTT
clone_size: many; v_call: TRBV5-1; d_call: NA; j_call: TRBJ2-5; cdr3_aa: CASSLVRGRQETQYF; cdr3_nt: TGCGCCAGCAGCTTGGTCAGGGGAAGGCAAGAGACCCAGTACTTC
clone_size: NA; v_call: TRBV5-1; d_call: NA; j_call: TRBJ1-1; cdr3_aa: CASSLVAPNTEAFF; cdr3_nt: TGCGCCAGCAGCTTGGTAGCGCCGAACACTGAAGCTTTCTTT
clone_size: many; v_call: TRBV11-1; d_call: TRBD1; j_call: TRBJ2-2; cdr3_aa: CASSPTTGGYTGELFF; cdr3_nt: TGTGCCAGCAGCCCAACGACAGGGGGGTACACCGGGGAGCTGTTTTTT
clone_size: many; v_call: TRBV6-4; d_call: TRBD1; j_call: TRBJ2-6; cdr3_aa: CASSETGGSGANVLTF; cdr3_nt: TGTGCCAGCAGTGAGACAGGGGGCTCTGGGGCCAACGTCCTGACTTTC
clone_size: NA; v_call: TRBV6-2/TRBV6-3; d_call: NA; j_call: TRBJ2-1; cdr3_aa: CASSPLKTVFNEQFF; cdr3_nt: TGTGCCAGCAGCCCCCTTAAGACAGTCTTCAATGAGCAGTTCTTC
clone_size: many; v_call: TRBV7-2; d_call: TRBD1; j_call: TRBJ1-2; cdr3_aa: CASSFTGGYGYTF; cdr3_nt: TGTGCCAGCAGCTTTACAGGGGGGTATGGCTACACCTTC
clone_size: many; v_call: TRBV7-3; d_call: NA; j_call: TRBJ2-1; cdr3_aa: CASSPGGWQFNEQFF; cdr3_nt: TGTGCCAGCAGCCCGGGTGGCTGGCAGTTCAATGAGCAGTTCTTC